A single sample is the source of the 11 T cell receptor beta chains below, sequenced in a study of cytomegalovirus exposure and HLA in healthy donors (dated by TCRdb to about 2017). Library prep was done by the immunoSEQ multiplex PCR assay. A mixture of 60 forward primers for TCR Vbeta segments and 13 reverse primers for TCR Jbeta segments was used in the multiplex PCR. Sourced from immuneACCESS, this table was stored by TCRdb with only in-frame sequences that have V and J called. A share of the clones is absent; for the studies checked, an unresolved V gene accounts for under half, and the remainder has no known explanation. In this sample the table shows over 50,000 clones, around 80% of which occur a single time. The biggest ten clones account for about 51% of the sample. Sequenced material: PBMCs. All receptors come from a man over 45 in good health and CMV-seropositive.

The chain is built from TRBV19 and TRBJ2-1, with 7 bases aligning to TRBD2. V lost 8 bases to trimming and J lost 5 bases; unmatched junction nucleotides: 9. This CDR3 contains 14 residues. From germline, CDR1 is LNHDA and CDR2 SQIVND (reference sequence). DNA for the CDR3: TGTGCCAGTCGAGCGGGACTACCAAACAATGAGCAGTTCTTC. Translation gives CASRAGLPNNEQFF.

CDR3 sequence (DNA): TGTGCCAGCAGTAAACGGGGTTACGGTCATGAGCAGTTCTTC. Translating gives CASSKRGYGHEQFF. The chain has TRBV28 and TRBJ2-1; D may be TRBD2 (5 bases). Trimming pared 5 bases from V and 8 bases from J, leaving 16 bases between. The CDR3 length is 14 residues. Per germline, CDR1 MDHEN and CDR2 SYDVKM.

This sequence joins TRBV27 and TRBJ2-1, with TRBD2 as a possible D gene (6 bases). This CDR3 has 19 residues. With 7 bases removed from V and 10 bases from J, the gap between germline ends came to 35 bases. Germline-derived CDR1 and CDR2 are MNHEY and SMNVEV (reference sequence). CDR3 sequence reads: CASMRARPGDGLIGGEQFF. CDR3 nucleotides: TGTGCCAGCATGCGGGCCCGGCCGGGAGACGGACTGATAGGAGGGGAGCAGTTCTTC.

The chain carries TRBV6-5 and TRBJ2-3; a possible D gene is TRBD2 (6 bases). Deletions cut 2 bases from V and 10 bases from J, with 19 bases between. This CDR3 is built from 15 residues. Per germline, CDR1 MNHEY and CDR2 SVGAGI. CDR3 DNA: TGTGCCAGCAGTTACATCGGCGGGACGGAGGTTGCGCAGTATTTT. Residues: CASSYIGGTEVAQYF.

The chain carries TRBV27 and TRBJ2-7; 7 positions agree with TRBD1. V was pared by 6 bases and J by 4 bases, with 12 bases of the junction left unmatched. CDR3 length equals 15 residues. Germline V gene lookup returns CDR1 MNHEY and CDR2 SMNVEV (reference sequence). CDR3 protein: CASSRQGTFLYEQYF. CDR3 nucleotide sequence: TGTGCCAGCAGCCGACAGGGCACTTTCCTGTACGAGCAGTACTTC.

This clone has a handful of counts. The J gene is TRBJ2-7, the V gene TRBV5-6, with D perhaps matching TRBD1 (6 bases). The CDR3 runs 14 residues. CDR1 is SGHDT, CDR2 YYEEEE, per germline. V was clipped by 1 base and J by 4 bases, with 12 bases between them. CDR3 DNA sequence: TGTGCCAGCAGCTTGTTTGGACAGTATTACGAGCAGTACTTC. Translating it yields CASSLFGQYYEQYF.

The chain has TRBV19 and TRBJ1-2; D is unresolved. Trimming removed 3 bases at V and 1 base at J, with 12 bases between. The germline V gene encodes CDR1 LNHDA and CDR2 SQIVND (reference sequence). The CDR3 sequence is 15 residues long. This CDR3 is CASSINQNLNYGYTF. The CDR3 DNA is TGTGCCAGTAGTATCAACCAGAATCTTAACTATGGCTACACCTTC.

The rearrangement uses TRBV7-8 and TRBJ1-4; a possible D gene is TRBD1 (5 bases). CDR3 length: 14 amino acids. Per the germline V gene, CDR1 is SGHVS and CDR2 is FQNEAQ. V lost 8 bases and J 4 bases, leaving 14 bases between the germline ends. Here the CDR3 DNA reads TGTGCCAGCTGCGAGGCGGGACTTAATGAAAAACTGTTTTTT. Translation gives CASCEAGLNEKLFF. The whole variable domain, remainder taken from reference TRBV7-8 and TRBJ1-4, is GAGVSQSPRYKVAKRGQDVALRCDPISGHVSLFWYQQALGQGPEFLTYFQNEAQLDKSGLPSDRFFAERPEGSVSTLKIQRTQQEDSAVYLCASCEAGLNEKLFFGSGTQLSVL.

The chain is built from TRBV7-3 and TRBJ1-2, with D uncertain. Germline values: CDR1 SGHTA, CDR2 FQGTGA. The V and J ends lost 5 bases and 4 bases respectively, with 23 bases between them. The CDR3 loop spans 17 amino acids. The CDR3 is CASSPTLTGREVYGYTF. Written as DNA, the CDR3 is TGTGCCAGCAGCCCCACTTTAACTGGACGGGAAGTCTATGGCTACACCTTC.

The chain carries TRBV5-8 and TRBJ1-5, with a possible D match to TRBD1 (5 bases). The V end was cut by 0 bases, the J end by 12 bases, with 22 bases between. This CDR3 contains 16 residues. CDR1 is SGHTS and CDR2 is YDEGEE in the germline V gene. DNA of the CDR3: TGTGCCAGCAGCTTGGATGAATGGGGGGGACCTAAAAGCCAGCATTTT. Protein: CASSLDEWGGPKSQHF.

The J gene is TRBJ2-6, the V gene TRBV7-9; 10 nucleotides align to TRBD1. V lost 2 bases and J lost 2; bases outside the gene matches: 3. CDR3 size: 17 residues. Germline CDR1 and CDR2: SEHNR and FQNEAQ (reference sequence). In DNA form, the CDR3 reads TGTGCCAGCAGCTTATGGGGACAGGGGCCTGGGGCCAACGTCCTGACTTTC. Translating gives CASSLWGQGPGANVLTF.